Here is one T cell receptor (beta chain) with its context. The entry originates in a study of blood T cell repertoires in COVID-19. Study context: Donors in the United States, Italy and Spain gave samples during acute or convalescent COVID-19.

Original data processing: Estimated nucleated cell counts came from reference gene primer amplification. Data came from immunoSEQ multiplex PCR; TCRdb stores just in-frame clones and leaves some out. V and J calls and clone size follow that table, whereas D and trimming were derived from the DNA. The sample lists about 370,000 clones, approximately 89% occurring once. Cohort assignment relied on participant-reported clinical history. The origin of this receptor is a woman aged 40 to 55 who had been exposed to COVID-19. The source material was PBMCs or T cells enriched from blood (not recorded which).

In nucleotides, the CDR3 is TGTGCCAGCAGCTTAGAAGCAGGGGGCCCTACAGATACGCAGTATTTT. Its translation is CASSLEAGGPTDTQYF. V gene TRBV11-3 combines with J gene TRBJ2-3; the match to TRBD1 covers 8 bases. V shed 0 bases, J shed 3 bases, and the junction held 5 bases outside the gene matches. The germline V gene encodes CDR1 SGHNT and CDR2 YENEEA. CDR3 size: 16 residues.